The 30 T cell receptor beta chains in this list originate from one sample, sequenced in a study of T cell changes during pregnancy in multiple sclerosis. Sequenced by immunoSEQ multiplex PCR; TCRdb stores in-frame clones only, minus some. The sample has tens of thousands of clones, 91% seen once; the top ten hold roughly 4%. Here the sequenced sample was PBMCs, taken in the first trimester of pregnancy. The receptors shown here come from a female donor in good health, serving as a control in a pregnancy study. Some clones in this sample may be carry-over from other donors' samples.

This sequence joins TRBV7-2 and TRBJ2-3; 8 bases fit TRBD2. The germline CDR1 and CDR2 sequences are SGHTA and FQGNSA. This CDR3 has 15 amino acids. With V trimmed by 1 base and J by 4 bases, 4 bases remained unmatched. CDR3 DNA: TGTGCCAGCAGCTTAGAGGCGGGAGGCGCAGATACGCAGTATTTT. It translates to CASSLEAGGADTQYF.

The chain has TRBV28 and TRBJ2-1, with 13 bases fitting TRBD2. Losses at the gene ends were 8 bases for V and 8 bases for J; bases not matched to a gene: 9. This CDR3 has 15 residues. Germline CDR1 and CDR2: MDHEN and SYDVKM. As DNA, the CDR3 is TGTGCCAGCGGCCGGACTAGCGGGAGTATATATGAGCAGTTCTTC. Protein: CASGRTSGSIYEQFF.

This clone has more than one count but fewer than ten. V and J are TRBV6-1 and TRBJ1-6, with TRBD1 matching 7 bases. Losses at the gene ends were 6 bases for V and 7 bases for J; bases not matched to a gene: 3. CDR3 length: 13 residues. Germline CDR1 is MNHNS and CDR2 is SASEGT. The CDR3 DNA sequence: TGTGCCAGCAGGGCAGGGGGGAATTCACCCCTCCACTTT. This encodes CASRAGGNSPLHF.

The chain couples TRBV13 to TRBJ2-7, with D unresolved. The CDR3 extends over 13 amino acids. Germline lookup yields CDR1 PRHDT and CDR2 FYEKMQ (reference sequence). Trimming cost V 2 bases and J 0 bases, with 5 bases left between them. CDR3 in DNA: TGTGCCAGCAGCTTACGACTCTCCTACGAGCAGTACTTC. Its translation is CASSLRLSYEQYF.

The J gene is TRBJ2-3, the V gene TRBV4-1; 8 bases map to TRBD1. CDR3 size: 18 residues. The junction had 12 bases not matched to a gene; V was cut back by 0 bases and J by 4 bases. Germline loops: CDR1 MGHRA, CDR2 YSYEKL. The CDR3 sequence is CASSQDRGGQGVADTQYF. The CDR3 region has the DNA TGCGCCAGCAGCCAAGATCGGGGAGGACAGGGAGTCGCAGATACGCAGTATTTT.

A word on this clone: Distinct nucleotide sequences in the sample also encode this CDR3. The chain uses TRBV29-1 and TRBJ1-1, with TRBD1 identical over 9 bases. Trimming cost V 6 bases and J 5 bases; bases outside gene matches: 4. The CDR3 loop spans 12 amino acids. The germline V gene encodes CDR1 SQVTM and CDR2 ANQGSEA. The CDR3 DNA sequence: TGCAGCGTGGGACAGGGAAGGACTGAAGCTTTCTTT. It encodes CSVGQGRTEAFF.

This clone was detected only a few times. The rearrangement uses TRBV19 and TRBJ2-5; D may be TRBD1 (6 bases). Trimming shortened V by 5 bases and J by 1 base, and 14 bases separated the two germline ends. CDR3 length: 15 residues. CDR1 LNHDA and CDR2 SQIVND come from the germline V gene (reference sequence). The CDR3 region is CASSEGVTPQETQYF. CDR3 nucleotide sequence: TGTGCCAGTAGTGAGGGGGTGACCCCCCAAGAGACCCAGTACTTC. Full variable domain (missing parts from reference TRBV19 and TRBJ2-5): DGGITQSPKYLFRKEGQNVTLSCEQNLNHDAMYWYRQDPGQGLRLIYYSQIVNDFQKGDIAEGYSVSREKKESFPLTVTSAQKNPTAFYLCASSEGVTPQETQYFGPGTRLLVL.

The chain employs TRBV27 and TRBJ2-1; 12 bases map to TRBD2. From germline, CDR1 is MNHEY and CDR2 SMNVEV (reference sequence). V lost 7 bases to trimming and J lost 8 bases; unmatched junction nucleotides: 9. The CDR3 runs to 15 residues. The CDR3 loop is CASILRLAGVHEQFF. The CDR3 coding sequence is TGTGCCAGCATCCTCAGACTAGCGGGAGTCCATGAGCAGTTCTTC.

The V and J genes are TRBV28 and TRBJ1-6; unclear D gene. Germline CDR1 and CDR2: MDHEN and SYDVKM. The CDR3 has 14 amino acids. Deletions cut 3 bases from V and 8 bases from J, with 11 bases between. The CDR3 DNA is TGTGCCAGCAGTTTCCAGCGGGTATATTCACCCCTCCACTTT. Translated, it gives CASSFQRVYSPLHF.

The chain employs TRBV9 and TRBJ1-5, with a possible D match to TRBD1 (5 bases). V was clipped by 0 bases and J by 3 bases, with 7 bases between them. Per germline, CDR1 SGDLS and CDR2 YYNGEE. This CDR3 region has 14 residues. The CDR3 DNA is TGTGCCAGCAGCGTAGGACAGAACAATCAGCCCCAGCATTTT. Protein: CASSVGQNNQPQHF.

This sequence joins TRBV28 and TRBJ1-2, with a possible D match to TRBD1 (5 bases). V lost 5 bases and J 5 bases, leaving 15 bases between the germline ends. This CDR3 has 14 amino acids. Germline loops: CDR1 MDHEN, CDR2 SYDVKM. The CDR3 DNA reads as TGTGCCAGCAGTGGGGGGGGTGGGTTATATGGCTACACCTTC. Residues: CASSGGGGLYGYTF.

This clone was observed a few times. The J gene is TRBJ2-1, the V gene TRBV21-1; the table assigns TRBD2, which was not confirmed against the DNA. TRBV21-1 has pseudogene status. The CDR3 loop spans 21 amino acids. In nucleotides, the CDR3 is TGTGCCAGCAGCAAAGGTTCGAAAGGTCTAGCGGGGAAATGGGGATACAATGAGCAGTTCTTC. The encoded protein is CASSKGSKGLAGKWGYNEQFF.

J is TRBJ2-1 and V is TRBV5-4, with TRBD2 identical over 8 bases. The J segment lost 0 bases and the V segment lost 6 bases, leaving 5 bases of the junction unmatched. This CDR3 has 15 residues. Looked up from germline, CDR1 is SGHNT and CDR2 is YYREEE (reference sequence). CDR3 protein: CASTHSGSSYNEQFF. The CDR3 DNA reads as TGTGCCAGCACCCACAGCGGGAGCTCCTACAATGAGCAGTTCTTC.

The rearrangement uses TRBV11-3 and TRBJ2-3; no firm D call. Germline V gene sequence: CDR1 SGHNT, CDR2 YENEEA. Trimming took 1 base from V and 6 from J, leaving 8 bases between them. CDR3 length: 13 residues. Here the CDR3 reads CASSLGLSDTQYF. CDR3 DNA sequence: TGTGCCAGCAGCTTAGGGCTCTCGGATACGCAGTATTTT.

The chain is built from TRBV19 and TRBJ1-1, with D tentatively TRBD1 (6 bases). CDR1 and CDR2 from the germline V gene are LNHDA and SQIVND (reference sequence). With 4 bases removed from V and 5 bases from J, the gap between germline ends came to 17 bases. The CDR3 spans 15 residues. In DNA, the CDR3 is TGTGCCAGTAGTAAGGCAGGGGCGGTATGGACTGAAGCTTTCTTT. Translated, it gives CASSKAGAVWTEAFF.

The CDR3 reads CATSMTGSTDTQYF. In DNA, the CDR3 is TGTGCCACCAGCATGACAGGGAGCACAGATACGCAGTATTTT. This sequence joins TRBV15 and TRBJ2-3; 7 nucleotides align to TRBD1. The ends lost 4 bases at V and 0 bases at J; junction bases unmatched: 1. The germline V gene encodes CDR1 LNHNV and CDR2 YYDKDF (reference sequence). This CDR3 comprises 14 residues.

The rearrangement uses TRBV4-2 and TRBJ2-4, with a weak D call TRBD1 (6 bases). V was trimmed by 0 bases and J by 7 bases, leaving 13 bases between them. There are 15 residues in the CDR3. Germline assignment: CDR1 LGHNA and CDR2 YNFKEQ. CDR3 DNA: TGTGCCAGCAGCCAAGAGCAGGGGCTAACGAACATTCAGTACTTC. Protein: CASSQEQGLTNIQYF.

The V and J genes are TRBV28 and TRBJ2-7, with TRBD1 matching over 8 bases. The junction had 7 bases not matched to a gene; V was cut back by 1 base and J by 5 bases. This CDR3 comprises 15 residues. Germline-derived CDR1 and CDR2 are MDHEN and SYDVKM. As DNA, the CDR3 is TGTGCCAGCAGTTTATCGGGACAGGTGTTGCACGAGCAGTACTTC. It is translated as CASSLSGQVLHEQYF.

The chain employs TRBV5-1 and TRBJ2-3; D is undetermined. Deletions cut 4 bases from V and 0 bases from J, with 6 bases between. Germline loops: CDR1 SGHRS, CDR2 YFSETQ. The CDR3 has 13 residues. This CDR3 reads CASSPTSTDTQYF. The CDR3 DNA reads TGCGCCAGCAGCCCGACTAGCACAGATACGCAGTATTTT.

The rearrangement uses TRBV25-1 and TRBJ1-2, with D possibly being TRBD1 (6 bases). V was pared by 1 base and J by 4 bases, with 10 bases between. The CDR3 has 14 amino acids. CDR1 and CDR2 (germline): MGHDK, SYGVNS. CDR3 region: CASSESGGPYGYTF. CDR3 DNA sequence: TGTGCCAGCAGTGAATCCGGGGGGCCCTATGGCTACACCTTC.

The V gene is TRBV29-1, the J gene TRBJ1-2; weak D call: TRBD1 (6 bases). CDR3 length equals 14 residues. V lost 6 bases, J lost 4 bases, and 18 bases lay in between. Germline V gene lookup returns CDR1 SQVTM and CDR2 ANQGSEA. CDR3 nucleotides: TGCAGCGTGGAGGATGGGGGCTATGGCTATGGCTACACCTTC. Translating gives CSVEDGGYGYGYTF.

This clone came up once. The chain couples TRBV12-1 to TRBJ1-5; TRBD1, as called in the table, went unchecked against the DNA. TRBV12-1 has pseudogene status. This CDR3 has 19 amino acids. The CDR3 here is CASSPGDRAWLCVCQPQHF. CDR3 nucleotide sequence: TGTGCCAGCAGCCCAGGGGACAGGGCTTGGTTGTGCGTATGCCAGCCCCAGCATTTT.

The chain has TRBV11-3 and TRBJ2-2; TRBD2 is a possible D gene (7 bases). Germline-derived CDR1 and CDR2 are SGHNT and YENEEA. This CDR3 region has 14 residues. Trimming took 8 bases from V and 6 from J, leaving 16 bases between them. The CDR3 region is CASHSGRGSGELFF. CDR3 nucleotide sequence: TGTGCCAGCCACTCGGGGAGGGGGTCCGGGGAGCTGTTTTTT.

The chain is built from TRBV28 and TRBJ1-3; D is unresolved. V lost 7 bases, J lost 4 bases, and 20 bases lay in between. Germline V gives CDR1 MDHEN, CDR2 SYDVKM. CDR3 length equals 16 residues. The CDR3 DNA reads TGTGCCAGCACCGATCGCCCCCGGGGTAGAGGAAACACCATATATTTT. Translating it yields CASTDRPRGRGNTIYF.

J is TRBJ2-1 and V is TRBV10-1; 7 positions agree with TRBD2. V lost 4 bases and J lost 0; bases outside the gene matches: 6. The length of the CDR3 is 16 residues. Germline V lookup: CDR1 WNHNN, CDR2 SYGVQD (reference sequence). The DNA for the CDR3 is TGCGCCAGCAGTGGACCAGCGGGGAGCTCCTACAATGAGCAGTTCTTC. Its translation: CASSGPAGSSYNEQFF.

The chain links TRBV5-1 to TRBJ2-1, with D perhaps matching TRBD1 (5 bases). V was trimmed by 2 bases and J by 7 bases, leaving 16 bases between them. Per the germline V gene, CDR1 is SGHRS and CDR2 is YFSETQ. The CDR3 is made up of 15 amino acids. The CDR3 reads CASSFVATAMNEQFF. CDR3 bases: TGCGCCAGCAGCTTTGTCGCGACAGCTATGAATGAGCAGTTCTTC.

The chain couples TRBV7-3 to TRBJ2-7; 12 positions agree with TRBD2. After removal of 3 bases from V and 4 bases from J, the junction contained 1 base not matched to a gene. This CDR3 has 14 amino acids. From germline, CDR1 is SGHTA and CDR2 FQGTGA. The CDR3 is CASSLTSGSYEQYF. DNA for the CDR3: TGTGCCAGCAGCTTGACTAGCGGGAGTTACGAGCAGTACTTC.

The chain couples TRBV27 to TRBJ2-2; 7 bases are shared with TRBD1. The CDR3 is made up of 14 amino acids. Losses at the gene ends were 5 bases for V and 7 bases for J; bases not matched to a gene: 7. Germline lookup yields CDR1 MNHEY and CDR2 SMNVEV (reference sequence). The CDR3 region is CASSRTGFGGELFF. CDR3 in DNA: TGTGCCAGCAGTAGGACAGGATTTGGCGGGGAGCTGTTTTTT.

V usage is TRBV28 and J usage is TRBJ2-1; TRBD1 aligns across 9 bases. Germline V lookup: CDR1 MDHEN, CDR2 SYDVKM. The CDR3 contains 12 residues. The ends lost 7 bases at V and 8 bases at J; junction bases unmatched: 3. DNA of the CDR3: TGTGCCAGCAACAGGGGGCTGTATGAGCAGTTCTTC. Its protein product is CASNRGLYEQFF.

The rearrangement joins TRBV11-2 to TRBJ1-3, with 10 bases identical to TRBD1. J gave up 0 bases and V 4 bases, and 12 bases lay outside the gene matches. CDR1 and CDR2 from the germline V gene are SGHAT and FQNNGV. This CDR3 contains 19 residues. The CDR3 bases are TGTGCCAGCAGCTCATTCCGGGACAGGGGATTATACTCTGGAAACACCATATATTTT. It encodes CASSSFRDRGLYSGNTIYF.